This TCR beta chain was found in a study of T cell responses to AZD1222 COVID-19 vaccine. Study-level results: Among the donors, most were white British and more were female, and clonal diversity was possibly underestimated. Only five to seven AZD1222 recipients were seropositive at baseline.

TCRdb's copy holds only in-frame clones and misses some; the assay was immunoSEQ multiplex PCR. The table includes about 150,000 clones, under 95% detected once. As for this clone: Its antigen is currently unknown.

This CDR3 region has 15 residues. The J segment lost 3 bases and the V segment lost 3 bases, leaving 4 bases of the junction unmatched. Per the germline V gene, CDR1 is ENHRY and CDR2 is SYGVKD. The sequences come from peripheral blood, collected on day 0 of AZD1222 vaccination. The gene calls are TRBV10-3 and TRBJ2-7, with TRBD1 identical over 11 bases. The source of this sequence is an adult in good health. CDR3 amino acids: CAISEGGTGGYEQYF. DNA of the CDR3: TGTGCCATCAGTGAAGGTGGGACAGGGGGCTACGAGCAGTACTTC.